The clone carrying this T cell receptor beta chain showed up just once. Just one base apart from a much larger clone, this may be a read error. This entry is derived from a study of T cells in Graves' hyperthyroidism and ophthalmopathy. Deletions cut 3 bases from V and 2 bases from J, with 8 bases between. Looked up from germline, CDR1 is MDHEN and CDR2 is SYDVKM. The CDR3 is made up of 15 amino acids. RNA transcripts were the template for amplifying TCR beta CDR3 regions. First-round RT-PCR of the TCR CDR3 relied on the HTBI primer set. TCRdb called the multiplex PCR reads again in MiXCR, with one record for every CDR3 protein. This sample has approximately 300,000 distinct CDR3 sequences, with over 15% found just once.

This receptor was taken from a man aged 25 to 40 with Graves' hyperthyroidism. The material sequenced was blood. J is TRBJ2-6 and V is TRBV28; D unclear. The CDR3 coding sequence is TGTGCCAGCAGTTTTAGAAGCCCTGGGGCCAACGTCCTGACTTTC. Protein product: CASSFRSPGANVLTF. Looking up the rest from reference TRBV28 and TRBJ2-6 gives the full variable domain: DVKVTQSSRYLVKRTGEKVFLECVQDMDHENMFWYRQDPGLGLRLIYFSYDVKMKEKGDIPEGYSVSREKKERFSLILESASTNQTSMYLCASSFRSPGANVLTFGAGSRLTVL.